Below, 19 T cell receptor beta chains from the same sample are listed, as sequenced in a study of T cells in Graves' hyperthyroidism and ophthalmopathy. Researchers took RNA transcripts and amplified the TCR beta CDR3 regions from them. Initially, a first-round RT-PCR of the TCR CDR3 employed the HTBI primer set. Each CDR3 protein is one row after TCRdb ran MiXCR on the multiplex PCR reads. The table includes 550,000 to 650,000 distinct CDR3 sequences, over 11% detected once. Input material: blood. Receptor source: a woman in her 30s with Graves' hyperthyroidism that later progressed to Graves' ophthalmopathy.

This clonotype was seen repeatedly, ten times or more. J is TRBJ2-7 and V is TRBV18; D is undetermined. The CDR3 length is 12 residues. Germline V gene data show CDR1 as KGHSH and CDR2 as LQKENI. V was clipped by 1 base and J by 3 bases, with 4 bases between them. CDR3 nucleotides: TGTGCCAGCTCACCACTGGACTACGAGCAGTACTTC. Its protein is CASSPLDYEQYF. Drawing the rest from reference TRBV18 and TRBJ2-7, the complete variable domain is NAGVMQNPRHLVRRRGQEARLRCSPMKGHSHVYWYRQLPEEGLKFMVYLQKENIIDESGMPKERFSAEFPKEGPSILRIQQVVRGDSAAYFCASSPLDYEQYFGPGTRLTVT.

The chain is built from TRBV27 and TRBJ2-7; 8 bases are shared with TRBD1. The CDR3 is 16 residues long. CDR1 MNHEY and CDR2 SMNVEV come from the germline V gene (reference sequence). The ends lost 0 bases at V and 3 bases at J; junction bases unmatched: 7. The CDR3 DNA reads TGTGCCAGCAGTTTATCGGGACAGGTCCTTAACTACGAGCAGTACTTC. It yields the protein CASSLSGQVLNYEQYF.

This clonotype was seen at least ten times. The V gene is TRBV19, the J gene TRBJ2-2; D remains ambiguous. V lost 3 bases, J lost 7 bases, and 9 bases lay in between. There are 13 residues in the CDR3. The germline CDR1 and CDR2 sequences are LNHDA and SQIVND (reference sequence). The CDR3 region is CASSIKFLGELFF. CDR3 sequence (DNA): TGTGCCAGTAGTATTAAGTTCCTCGGGGAGCTGTTTTTT.

The sample holds many counts of this clonotype. The chain couples TRBV20-1 to TRBJ1-1; perhaps TRBD1 as D (5 bases). V lost 6 bases, J lost 8 bases, and 13 bases lay in between. Germline CDR1 is DFQATT and CDR2 is SNEGSKA (reference sequence). This CDR3 region has 11 residues. The CDR3 protein is CSAPQGEEAFF. DNA for the CDR3: TGCAGTGCCCCCCAGGGAGAGGAAGCTTTCTTT.

This clonotype was observed at least ten times. The chain recombines TRBV2 with TRBJ1-1; D uncertain. The CDR3 covers 13 residues. Germline CDR1 reads SNHLY; CDR2 reads FYNNEI. Trimming cost V 5 bases and J 0 bases, with 7 bases left between them. Here the CDR3 reads CASSTKLNTEAFF. In DNA, the CDR3 is TGTGCCAGCAGTACCAAATTGAACACTGAAGCTTTCTTT.

The V call is TRBV6-7, the J call TRBJ1-5; D not resolved. TRBV6-7 carries the ORF label, with uncertain function. The CDR3 is 14 residues long. V shed 2 bases and J shed 0 bases, with 5 bases lying between them. CDR3 sequence reads: CASSYKYSNQPQHF. Written as DNA, the CDR3 is TGTGCCAGCAGTTACAAGTATAGCAATCAGCCCCAGCATTTT.

This clonotype was observed many times. The J gene is TRBJ2-3, the V gene TRBV7-2; the D is unclear. Germline V gene sequence: CDR1 SGHTA, CDR2 FQGNSA. The CDR3 consists of 16 residues. The V gene lost 1 base and the J gene lost 2 bases, with 13 bases spanning the gap. CDR3 in amino acids: CASSLDRPILTDTQYF. For the CDR3, the DNA is TGTGCCAGCAGCTTAGACCGGCCGATCCTCACAGATACGCAGTATTTT.

This clonotype showed up many times. This chain connects TRBV28 to TRBJ2-2; TRBD1 is a possible D gene (6 bases). The CDR3 spans 15 residues. CDR1 MDHEN and CDR2 SYDVKM come from the germline V gene. V lost 7 bases and J 1 base, leaving 13 bases between the germline ends. CDR3 bases: TGTGCCAGCACCCTCGGGACAAGGAACACCGGGGAGCTGTTTTTT. Encoded protein: CASTLGTRNTGELFF.

In this sample, this clonotype turned up many times. The chain recombines TRBV7-2 with TRBJ2-1; D is undetermined. V was trimmed by 5 bases and J by 7 bases, leaving 6 bases between them. The CDR3 is 11 residues long. Germline V gene lookup returns CDR1 SGHTA and CDR2 FQGNSA. The CDR3 reads CASSKKNEQFF. The CDR3 DNA reads TGTGCCAGCAGCAAAAAAAATGAGCAGTTCTTC.

This clonotype came up many times. The chain carries TRBV28 and TRBJ2-2; D is possibly TRBD1 or TRBD2 (6 bases each). Germline V gene sequence: CDR1 MDHEN, CDR2 SYDVKM. The ends were cut back, 3 bases at V and 0 bases at J, with 14 bases in the middle. The CDR3 is 17 residues long. CDR3 residues: CASSFRRGSPNTGELFF. CDR3 nucleotides: TGTGCCAGCAGTTTCCGGAGGGGGTCACCGAACACCGGGGAGCTGTTTTTT.

Many counts were recorded for this clonotype. The J gene is TRBJ2-3, the V gene TRBV2; D is perhaps TRBD2 (5 bases). CDR3 length equals 16 residues. Trimming cost V 4 bases and J 2 bases, with 16 bases left between them. Looked up from germline, CDR1 is SNHLY and CDR2 is FYNNEI. CDR3 in amino acids: CASSGGGPENTDTQYF. Here the CDR3 DNA reads TGTGCCAGCAGTGGTGGCGGGCCAGAGAACACAGATACGCAGTATTTT.

In its sample, this clonotype was seen many times. The gene calls are TRBV30 and TRBJ2-4; D call uncertain. The CDR3 loop spans 14 amino acids. The germline CDR1 and CDR2 sequences are GTSNPN and SVGIG (reference sequence). V lost 0 bases, J lost 0 bases, and 6 bases lay in between. The CDR3 nucleotides read TGTGCCTGGAGTGTAGAGACAGCCAAAAACATTCAGTACTTC. This codes for CAWSVETAKNIQYF.

This clonotype was counted many times. V usage is TRBV28 and J usage is TRBJ2-5, with D perhaps being TRBD1 or TRBD2 (5 bases each). This CDR3 has 17 residues. V was trimmed by 7 bases and J by 0 bases, leaving 21 bases between them. Germline V CDR1 and CDR2: MDHEN, SYDVKM. The DNA for the CDR3 is TGTGCCAGCAACCCCGGGGCGCGAGGATCCCACCAAGAGACCCAGTACTTC. It is translated as CASNPGARGSHQETQYF.

At least ten counts were recorded for this clonotype. CDR3 DNA sequence: TGCAGTGCTACCCAGGGGGCAGGTATTGGAAACACCATATATTTT. Protein: CSATQGAGIGNTIYF. The rearrangement uses TRBV20-1 and TRBJ1-3, with 8 bases identical to TRBD1. Germline V gene sequence: CDR1 DFQATT, CDR2 SNEGSKA (reference sequence). With 4 bases clipped from V and 3 bases from J, the junction kept 8 bases outside the gene matches. CDR3 size: 15 residues.

In this sample, this clonotype turned up a few times. The rearrangement uses TRBV28 and TRBJ1-1; D is unresolved. The V gene's germline CDR1 is MDHEN and CDR2 SYDVKM. This CDR3 comprises 15 residues. V was clipped by 4 bases and J by 0 bases, with 12 bases between them. This chain's CDR3 is CASSSSGTMNTEAFF. CDR3 DNA: TGTGCCAGCAGTTCCAGCGGTACCATGAACACTGAAGCTTTCTTT.

This clonotype was detected many times. The chain is built from TRBV5-1 and TRBJ1-3; no reliable D call. CDR1 is SGHRS, CDR2 YFSETQ, per germline. Trimming cost V 4 bases and J 0 bases, with 8 bases left between them. This CDR3 contains 14 residues. The chain's CDR3 is CASSMTSSGNTIYF. As DNA, the CDR3 is TGCGCCAGCAGCATGACCAGCTCTGGAAACACCATATATTTT.

This clonotype was picked up a small number of times. Here the CDR3 reads CASSPRSGFGNEKLFF. The CDR3 DNA sequence: TGTGCCAGCTCACCACGATCAGGGTTCGGTAATGAAAAACTGTTTTTT. The J gene is TRBJ1-4, the V gene TRBV18, with D possibly TRBD1 on 5 matching bases. Germline V gene data show CDR1 as KGHSH and CDR2 as LQKENI. With 1 base removed from V and 4 bases from J, the gap between germline ends came to 13 bases. This CDR3 comprises 16 residues.

At least ten counts were recorded for this clonotype. The J gene is TRBJ1-4, the V gene TRBV6-1; D unclear. Trimming pared 5 bases from V and 0 bases from J, leaving 13 bases between. Germline assignment: CDR1 MNHNS and CDR2 SASEGT. CDR3 length: 16 residues. CDR3 protein: CASSFLAASTNEKLFF. The CDR3 DNA follows: TGTGCCAGCAGTTTCCTGGCGGCCTCAACTAATGAAAAACTGTTTTTT.

The CDR3 DNA reads TGTGCCAGCAGTGGCGGGACTAGCTTTACTCAAGAGACCCAGTACTTC. Amino acid sequence: CASSGGTSFTQETQYF. V and J are TRBV6-2 or TRBV6-3 and TRBJ2-5; 9 bases align to TRBD2. This CDR3 spans 16 amino acids. V lost 5 bases, J lost 2 bases, and 9 bases stayed unmatched. Germline V CDR1 and CDR2: MNHEY, SVGEGT.